This T cell receptor beta chain derives from a study of CD8 T cells in ankylosing spondylitis. For this clonotype: What it recognizes is unknown.

Study conclusions and caveats: Disease-linked clones were reportedly significantly enriched in matched ankylosing spondylitis synovial fluid. One TCR beta motif, made up of roughly eight highly homologous variants, appeared characteristic of ankylosing spondylitis blood.

TCR beta libraries were made by quantitative 5'-RACE with molecular barcodes. MiXCR was run by TCRdb on the 5' RACE reads, yielding one entry per CDR3 protein. The data contain 300,000 to 400,000 distinct CDR3 sequences, 20% to 25% of them seen just once; the ten biggest clones take up less than 20%. Sequenced input: blood, either unsorted or a sorted T cell fraction (not recorded which). The TCR comes from a male donor with ankylosing spondylitis.

The CDR3 coding sequence is TGTGCCAGCAGTTTACAGGGTCGGCATCAGCCCCAGCATTTT. Encoded protein: CASSLQGRHQPQHF. This rearrangement joins TRBV6-5 to TRBJ1-5, with a possible D match to TRBD1 (6 bases). The V gene lost 4 bases and the J gene lost 5 bases, with 12 bases spanning the gap. The germline CDR1 and CDR2 sequences are MNHEY and SVGAGI. The CDR3 extends over 14 amino acids.